The rows below give T cell receptor beta chains drawn from one sample of a study of blood T cells in healthy people across ages. TCRdb itself ran the 5' RACE reads through MiXCR, one entry per CDR3 protein. This sample has about 800,000 distinct CDR3 sequences, with 58% found just once. Sequenced: blood. All receptors come from a man aged 25 to 40 in good health. Each CDR3 is given with its conserved first and last residue. The order of the fields is J gene, V gene, D gene, clone size, CDR3 protein, CDR3 DNA. D genes are given only for firm matches. Where a row states a size, it is once, few, many or the class of an expanded clone; other rows omit it.

TRBJ2-7,TRBV2,TRBD2,.,CASSEQRGVGEQYF,TGTGCCAGCAGTGAACAGCGGGGCGTAGGCGAGCAGTACTTC
TRBJ1-1,TRBV12-3/TRBV12-4,.,.,CASSFGGYEAFF,TGTGCCAGCAGTTTTGGAGGGTATGAAGCTTTCTTT
TRBJ1-2,TRBV7-9,.,.,CASSWTALYSYTF,TGTGCCAGCAGCTGGACAGCCCTATATAGCTACACCTTC
TRBJ2-1,TRBV20-1,TRBD2,once,CSASSSGRYNEQFF,TGCAGTGCTAGCTCAAGCGGGAGGTACAATGAGCAGTTCTTC
TRBJ2-6,TRBV6-1,TRBD1,.,CAISWTGVSGANVLTF,TGTGCCATTTCCTGGACAGGGGTCTCTGGGGCCAACGTCCTGACTTTC
TRBJ2-7,TRBV29-1,.,few,CSVDRGVEQYF,TGCAGCGTTGACAGGGGAGTCGAGCAGTACTTC
TRBJ2-1,TRBV20-1,.,few,CSARVSGREQFF,TGCAGTGCTAGAGTTTCAGGTCGTGAGCAGTTCTTC
TRBJ2-7,TRBV4-2,.,few,CASSQDGGSQTEQYF,TGTGCCAGCAGCCAAGATGGGGGGAGTCAGACCGAGCAGTACTTC
TRBJ1-1,TRBV20-1,.,.,CSARDRILGGATEAFF,TGCAGTGCTAGAGATCGAATCTTGGGGGGGGCCACTGAAGCTTTCTTT
TRBJ2-7,TRBV6-6,TRBD2,once,CASSPYVLAGGAEQYF,TGTGCCAGCAGTCCCTACGTCCTAGCGGGAGGCGCCGAGCAGTACTTC
TRBJ2-7,TRBV10-3,.,many,CAISEGTAAYEQYF,TGTGCCATCAGTGAGGGAACAGCAGCCTACGAGCAGTACTTC
TRBJ1-2,TRBV18,TRBD1,few,CASSPGTGGVQYGYTF,TGTGCCAGCTCACCCGGGACAGGGGGCGTTCAGTATGGCTACACCTTC
TRBJ2-1,TRBV29-1,.,few,CSVDQRQKVAYNEQFF,TGCAGCGTTGATCAAAGACAGAAAGTAGCCTACAATGAGCAGTTCTTC
TRBJ2-3,TRBV7-2,.,few,CASSLSPTATDTQYF,TGTGCCAGCAGCTTGAGTCCCACAGCCACAGATACGCAGTATTTT
TRBJ2-2,TRBV30,TRBD1,.,CAWINGDRVPGELFF,TGTGCCTGGATTAACGGGGACAGGGTGCCCGGGGAGCTGTTTTTT